This T cell receptor beta chain is drawn from a study of human T cells and chemical hapten exposure. Regarding the study as a whole: After DPC sensitization, TCRs above 1 in 1000 frequency showed no change.

Sample time point: patch test 2, 6 weeks after DPC sensitization. Treatment here: therapeutic diphenylcyclopropenone sensitization with weekly scalp DPC. Alopecia patients between 18 and 70 years old and suitable for DPC were used as donors. This clonotype was recorded many times. The antigen remains unidentified. MiXCR was run by TCRdb on the RACE reads, yielding one entry per CDR3 protein. This repertoire shows 110,000 or so distinct CDR3 sequences, less than 10% found once; its top ten account for over 3%. The TCR sequence derives from a woman in her thirties or forties with alopecia areata. Some clones in this sample may be carry-over from other donors' samples. Sequenced here: whole blood, sampled in connection with sensitization to the hapten diphenylcyclopropenone (DPC).

The DNA of the CDR3 is TGTGCCAGCAGCTTAGCACAAATAGCCGGGACTAGCGGGGCCCAAGAGACCCAGTACTTC. This encodes CASSLAQIAGTSGAQETQYF. This chain joins TRBV11-2 and TRBJ2-5, with 13 positions matching TRBD2. Germline loops: CDR1 SGHAT, CDR2 FQNNGV. Losses at the gene ends were 1 base for V and 1 base for J; bases not matched to a gene: 12. The CDR3 runs to 20 residues.